What follows are 3 T cell receptor beta chains derived from one specimen sequenced in a study of T cells in Graves' hyperthyroidism and ophthalmopathy. TCR beta CDR3 regions were amplified from RNA. A set of HTBI primers served as the primers for a first-round RT-PCR of the TCR CDR3. TCRdb reanalysed the multiplex PCR reads using MiXCR and keeps one entry per CDR3 protein. The sample lists more than 350,000 distinct CDR3 sequences; around 15% were seen once. What was sequenced was blood. The receptors originated from a woman between 55 and 75 years old with Graves' ophthalmopathy.

This clonotype was seen a single time. The chain recombines TRBV20-1 with TRBJ2-7, with 8 bases identical to TRBD2. This CDR3 region has 15 residues. The germline gives CDR1 DFQATT, CDR2 SNEGSKA (reference sequence). V dropped 0 bases and J dropped 0; count of bases not matched to a gene: 4. This CDR3 is CSARDFSGDSYEQYF. Written as DNA, the CDR3 is TGCAGTGCTAGAGACTTTAGCGGGGACTCCTACGAGCAGTACTTC.

This clonotype appeared many times. At one boundary the junction diverges from the germline segment, which might be a read error. The chain is built from TRBV5-1 and TRBJ2-7; 7 bases match TRBD2. CDR1 is SGHRS, CDR2 YFSETQ, per germline. The CDR3 has 15 amino acids. CDR3 protein: CASSSTLAEKYVQYF. The CDR3 coding sequence is TGCGCCAGCAGCTCAACTCTAGCGGAAAAGTACGTGCAGTACTTC.

The chain carries TRBV4-2 and TRBJ2-7, with D possibly TRBD2 on 5 matching bases. The length of the CDR3 is 13 residues. The germline CDR1 and CDR2 sequences are LGHNA and YNFKEQ. V lost 3 bases, J lost 4 bases, and 10 bases lay in between. The CDR3 nucleotides are TGTGCCAGCAGCCAGGAACCGGGGTACGAGCAGTACTTC. Amino acid sequence: CASSQEPGYEQYF.